Described below is a single TCR beta chain sequence and its context. This CDR3 is 15 amino acids long. CDR1 and CDR2 (germline): SGHRS, YFSETQ. The V end was cut by 4 bases, the J end by 2 bases, with 15 bases between. This specimen comes from a study of T cell repertoires in aging, cancer and after chemotherapy. TRB rearrangements spanning V, D and J were amplified using mixed TRB-A/B primers. TCRdb recomputed calls from the multiplex PCR reads with MiXCR, one row per CDR3 protein. The table records roughly 1,600 distinct CDR3 sequences, 20% to 30% of them present only once. The template was genomic DNA from peripheral blood, not RNA.

The receptor was isolated from a human donor with a solid tumor. The chain recombines TRBV5-1 with TRBJ1-1; D gene unclear. Sequenced input: blood. CDR3: CASSPTNAANTEAFF. In DNA form, the CDR3 reads TGCGCCAGCAGCCCCACGAACGCCGCTAACACTGAAGCTTTCTTT.